This T cell receptor (beta chain) was recorded in a study of blood T cell repertoires in COVID-19. At the level of the study: Acute and convalescent COVID-19 samples came from the United States, Italy and Spain.

Unmatched junction bases numbered 3, after V lost 5 bases and J lost 5 bases. This CDR3 is 13 amino acids long. Germline CDR1 is MDHEN and CDR2 is SYDVKM. Original methodology: Using reference gene primer amplification, nucleated cell counts were estimated. The table came from immunoSEQ multiplex PCR; TCRdb's copy has only in-frame clones and leaves some out. The DNA was the basis for D and trimming; V, J and clone size are from that table. The sample includes around 60,000 clones, around 85% of them seen just once. The rearrangement uses TRBV28 and TRBJ2-3; 8 bases match TRBD1. This clonotype originated in a man aged 65 to 79 with acute or convalescent COVID-19. Sequencing used peripheral blood. CDR3 coding DNA: TGTGCCAGCAGTGTGACAGGGGTAGATACGCAGTATTTT. This sequence encodes CASSVTGVDTQYF.